A single sample is the source of the 21 T cell receptor beta chains below, sequenced in a study of CD8 T cells in ankylosing spondylitis. Study outcomes and limitations: One TCR beta motif, made up of 7 or 8 highly homologous variants, appeared characteristic of ankylosing spondylitis blood.

Their antigen targets remain unknown. TCRdb used MiXCR to reprocess the 5' RACE reads, holding one entry per CDR3 protein. The sample yields approximately 500,000 distinct CDR3 sequences, 10% to 15% seen once. The sequenced sample consisted of blood, either unsorted or a sorted T cell fraction (not recorded which). These receptors all come from a male donor with ankylosing spondylitis.

The J gene is TRBJ2-2, the V gene TRBV6-5; 7 bases agree with TRBD2. Germline CDR1 and CDR2: MNHEY and SVGAGI. This CDR3 has 17 residues. Germline trimming cut 3 bases from V and 4 bases from J; bases unmatched to any gene: 11. The chain's CDR3 is CASSYPLGGMRTGELFF. The CDR3 bases are TGTGCCAGCAGTTATCCCCTCGGGGGGATGCGCACCGGGGAGCTGTTTTTT.

V usage is TRBV7-9 and J usage is TRBJ2-2; TRBD2 matches at 10 bases. The CDR3 sequence is 17 residues long. Unmatched junction bases numbered 6, after V lost 5 bases and J lost 0 bases. Germline loops: CDR1 SEHNR, CDR2 FQNEAQ (reference sequence). The CDR3 protein is CASSRTSGNANTGELFF. CDR3 bases: TGTGCCAGCAGCAGGACTAGCGGAAACGCGAACACCGGGGAGCTGTTTTTT. The variable domain in full, completed from reference TRBV7-9 and TRBJ2-2, reads DTGVSQNPRHKITKRGQNVTFRCDPISEHNRLYWYRQTLGQGPEFLTYFQNEAQLEKSRLLSDRFSAERPKGSFSTLEIQRTEQGDSAMYLCASSRTSGNANTGELFFGEGSRLTVL.

The J gene is TRBJ2-4, the V gene TRBV3-1, with unresolved D. The germline CDR1 and CDR2 sequences are LGHDT and YNNKEL (reference sequence). The CDR3 runs 17 residues. V gave up 0 bases and J gave up 0 bases, with 12 bases separating them. The CDR3 DNA reads as TGTGCCAGCAGCCAAGATCCGGCGAATATAGCCAAAAACATTCAGTACTTC. Protein: CASSQDPANIAKNIQYF.

This clonotype was seen only a few times. In DNA form, the CDR3 reads TGTGCCCGAGGGGCGAACACCGGGGAGCTGTTTTTT. Translation gives CARGANTGELFF. The chain joins TRBV30 to TRBJ2-2, with D possibly called TRBD1 or TRBD2 (5 bases each). CDR1 GTSNPN and CDR2 SVGIG come from the germline V gene (reference sequence). Between the trimmed V and J ends, which lost 8 bases and 0 bases, there was a span of 7 bases. CDR3 length: 12 residues.

This clonotype was seen more than once but under ten times. This chain uses TRBV11-1 with TRBJ2-7; no reliable D call. Trimming left V 1 base short and J 6 bases short, with 10 bases between. The CDR3 extends over 13 amino acids. The germline V gene encodes CDR1 SGHAT and CDR2 FQDESV (reference sequence). The CDR3 is CASSLEGYTEQYF. The CDR3 DNA follows: TGTGCCAGCAGCTTAGAAGGGTATACCGAGCAGTACTTC.

The gene calls are TRBV7-2 and TRBJ1-2; 7 bases fit TRBD1. CDR1 is SGHTA, CDR2 FQGNSA, per germline. Trimming took 5 bases from V and 14 from J; bases not matched to a gene: 14. This CDR3 region has 13 residues. CDR3 in DNA: TGTGCCAGCAGCGCTGAACCGACAGGGAGATATACCTTC. This codes for CASSAEPTGRYTF.

The gene calls are TRBV20-1 and TRBJ2-1, with TRBD2 identical over 12 bases. CDR3 length equals 17 residues. V lost 6 bases to trimming and J lost 7 bases; unmatched junction nucleotides: 16. Germline V gene data show CDR1 as DFQATT and CDR2 as SNEGSKA (reference sequence). CDR3 nucleotides: TGCAGTGCCGCCGGGAACTTACTAGCGGGAGGCCGAAATGAGCAGTTCTTC. It encodes CSAAGNLLAGGRNEQFF.

This clonotype was found a few times. V is TRBV20-1 and J is TRBJ1-1; D call uncertain. The CDR3 totals 14 residues. Germline loops: CDR1 DFQATT, CDR2 SNEGSKA (reference sequence). Trimming took off 4 bases at V and 4 bases at J, with 16 bases between the two ends. CDR3 bases: TGCAGTGCTACTCAGGACGGTGGAGGCACTGAAGCTTTCTTT. It specifies CSATQDGGGTEAFF.

This clonotype was counted between two and nine times. The chain uses TRBV18 and TRBJ2-3; 7 bases are shared with TRBD1. CDR1 and CDR2 from the germline V gene are KGHSH and LQKENI. The CDR3 spans 12 residues. V shed 3 bases and J 10 bases; nucleotides not matched to a gene: 4. CDR3 amino acids: CASSPGTESQYF. CDR3 nucleotide sequence: TGTGCCAGCTCACCTGGGACAGAATCGCAGTATTTT. Combining the CDR3 with reference TRBV18 and TRBJ2-3 gives the whole variable domain NAGVMQNPRHLVRRRGQEARLRCSPMKGHSHVYWYRQLPEEGLKFMVYLQKENIIDESGMPKERFSAEFPKEGPSILRIQQVVRGDSAAYFCASSPGTESQYFGPGTRLTVL.

This sequence joins TRBV2 and TRBJ2-2, with D possibly matching TRBD2 (10 bases). CDR3 size: 15 residues. Germline V lookup: CDR1 SNHLY, CDR2 FYNNEI. V was shortened by 5 bases and J by 13 bases, with 23 bases between the two germline ends. The CDR3 is CASSQQGAASGRLFF. The CDR3 DNA reads TGTGCCAGCAGTCAACAGGGGGCGGCTAGCGGGAGGCTGTTTTTT.

The rearrangement joins TRBV15 to TRBJ2-7, with D maybe TRBD1 (6 bases). Germline V gives CDR1 LNHNV, CDR2 YYDKDF (reference sequence). The V and J ends lost 0 bases and 2 bases respectively, with 14 bases between them. CDR3 length equals 16 residues. CDR3 region: CATSRDVGASTYEQYF. CDR3 sequence (DNA): TGTGCCACCAGCAGAGATGTGGGGGCCTCAACCTACGAGCAGTACTTC.

The chain combines TRBV24-1 with TRBJ2-3; D is perhaps TRBD2 (5 bases). V lost 4 bases and J 2 bases, leaving 12 bases between the germline ends. The CDR3 has 15 residues. Germline V gene data show CDR1 as KGHDR and CDR2 as SFDVKD. CDR3 in amino acids: CATSESGILTDTQYF. In DNA form, the CDR3 reads TGTGCCACCAGTGAATCCGGGATCCTCACAGATACGCAGTATTTT.

The J gene is TRBJ2-5, the V gene TRBV10-1; D is possibly TRBD1 or TRBD2 (5 bases each). The V end lost 3 bases, the J end lost 5 bases, and 16 bases lay between the germline ends. CDR3 length: 15 residues. Germline V CDR1 and CDR2: WNHNN, SYGVQD (reference sequence). The CDR3 sequence: CASSELRQGAETQYF. CDR3 sequence (DNA): TGCGCCAGCAGTGAACTTAGGCAGGGAGCCGAGACCCAGTACTTC.

This clonotype occurred many times. The chain employs TRBV20-1 and TRBJ1-6, with no clear D. Germline lookup yields CDR1 DFQATT and CDR2 SNEGSKA (reference sequence). The CDR3 runs to 16 residues. Trimming shortened V by 1 base and J by 8 bases, and 18 bases separated the two germline ends. The CDR3 spells CSARAHGNRRDSPLHF. As DNA, the CDR3 is TGCAGTGCTAGAGCCCATGGCAACCGCCGTGATTCACCCCTCCACTTT.

The sample holds a few counts of this clonotype. The chain joins TRBV7-9 to TRBJ1-1; the match to TRBD1 covers 9 bases. V was clipped by 0 bases and J by 8 bases; unmatched bases: 1. CDR1 and CDR2 (germline): SEHNR, FQNEAQ (reference sequence). The CDR3 consists of 13 residues. CDR3 sequence: CASSLATGGEAFF. The DNA for the CDR3 is TGTGCCAGCAGCTTAGCTACAGGGGGCGAAGCTTTCTTT. Looking up the rest from reference TRBV7-9 and TRBJ1-1 gives the full variable domain: DTGVSQNPRHKITKRGQNVTFRCDPISEHNRLYWYRQTLGQGPEFLTYFQNEAQLEKSRLLSDRFSAERPKGSFSTLEIQRTEQGDSAMYLCASSLATGGEAFFGQGTRLTVV.

The V call is TRBV24-1, the J call TRBJ2-7, with 8 bases matching TRBD1. J gave up 5 bases and V 3 bases, and 8 bases lay outside the gene matches. The germline gives CDR1 KGHDR, CDR2 SFDVKD. The CDR3 extends over 15 amino acids. This CDR3 reads CATSDDRTGFHEQYF. In DNA form, the CDR3 reads TGTGCCACCAGTGATGATCGGACAGGGTTCCACGAGCAGTACTTC.

The chain combines TRBV3-1 with TRBJ2-1, with 13 bases fitting TRBD2. With 1 base clipped from V and 1 base from J, the junction kept 16 bases outside the gene matches. Germline-derived CDR1 and CDR2 are LGHDT and YNNKEL (reference sequence). This CDR3 has 22 residues. CDR3 sequence (DNA): TGTGCCAGCAGCCAAGGCCGCTCGGGACTAGCGGGAAGGAGAAGGTCCTACAATGAGCAGTTCTTC. It specifies CASSQGRSGLAGRRRSYNEQFF.

The J gene is TRBJ1-1, the V gene TRBV28; D is possibly TRBD1 (6 bases). The CDR3 runs 15 residues. Trimming took 3 bases from V and 2 from J, leaving 13 bases between them. Germline assignment: CDR1 MDHEN and CDR2 SYDVKM. CDR3 sequence: CASSFTGTSNTEAFF. As DNA, the CDR3 is TGTGCCAGCAGTTTCACCGGGACATCTAACACTGAAGCTTTCTTT.

This clonotype was observed at least ten times. The J gene is TRBJ2-1, the V gene TRBV29-1; 8 nucleotides match TRBD2. CDR1 and CDR2 (germline): SQVTM, ANQGSEA. The CDR3 is made up of 14 amino acids. The V and J ends lost 4 bases and 1 base, in that order; junction bases with no gene match: 3. The CDR3 spells CSVALAGSYNEQFF. The DNA of the CDR3 is TGCAGCGTTGCCTTAGCGGGGTCCTACAATGAGCAGTTCTTC.

This clonotype has only a few counts. The chain carries TRBV20-1 and TRBJ1-1, with 8 bases aligning to TRBD1. The ends lost 3 bases at V and 4 bases at J; junction bases unmatched: 7. The CDR3 spans 14 residues. Germline V gives CDR1 DFQATT, CDR2 SNEGSKA (reference sequence). In nucleotides, the CDR3 is TGCAGTGCTAGGAGCCCGACAGGGGCCACTGAAGCTTTCTTT. Translated: CSARSPTGATEAFF.

There are many counts of this clonotype. The rearrangement uses TRBV18 and TRBJ1-5; D not resolved. Germline CDR1 KGHSH, CDR2 LQKENI. The V end lost 0 bases, the J end lost 7 bases, and 13 bases lay between the germline ends. This CDR3 has 15 amino acids. CDR3 in amino acids: CASSPPLGIGQPQHF. In DNA form, the CDR3 reads TGTGCCAGCTCACCACCATTGGGGATTGGCCAGCCCCAGCATTTT.